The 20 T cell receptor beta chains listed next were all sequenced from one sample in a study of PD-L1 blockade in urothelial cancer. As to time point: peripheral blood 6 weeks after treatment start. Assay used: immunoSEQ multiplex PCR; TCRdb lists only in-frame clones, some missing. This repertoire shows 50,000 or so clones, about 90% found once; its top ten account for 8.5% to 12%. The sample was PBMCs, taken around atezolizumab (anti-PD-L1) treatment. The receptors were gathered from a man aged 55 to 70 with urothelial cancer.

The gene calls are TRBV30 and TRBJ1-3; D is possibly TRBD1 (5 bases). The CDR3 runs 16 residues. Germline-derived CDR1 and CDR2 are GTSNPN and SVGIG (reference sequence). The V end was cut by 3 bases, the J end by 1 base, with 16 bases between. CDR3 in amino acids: CAWRRGRVVSGNTIYF. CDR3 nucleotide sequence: TGTGCCTGGAGAAGGGGCAGGGTGGTTTCTGGAAACACCATATATTTT.

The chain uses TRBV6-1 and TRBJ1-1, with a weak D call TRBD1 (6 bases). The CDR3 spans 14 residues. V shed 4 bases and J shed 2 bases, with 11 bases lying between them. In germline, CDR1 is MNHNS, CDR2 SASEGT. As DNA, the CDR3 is TGTGCCAGCAGTGTCCGGGACACCAACACTGAAGCTTTCTTT. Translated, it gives CASSVRDTNTEAFF.

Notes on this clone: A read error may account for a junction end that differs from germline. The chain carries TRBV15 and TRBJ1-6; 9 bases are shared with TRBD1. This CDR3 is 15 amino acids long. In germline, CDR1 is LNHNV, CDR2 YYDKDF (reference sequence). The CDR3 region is CATSRETGGNSPLHF. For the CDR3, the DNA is TGTGCCACCAGCCGAGAGACAGGGGGAAATTCACCCCTCCACTTT.

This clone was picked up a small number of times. The CDR3 region is CASSVETPTGLSSPLHF. CDR3 DNA: TGTGCCAGCAGCGTAGAGACTCCGACAGGGCTCAGCTCACCCCTCCACTTT. The chain is built from TRBV9 and TRBJ1-6; 7 bases map to TRBD1. This CDR3 is 17 amino acids long. Germline CDR1 SGDLS, CDR2 YYNGEE. The V and J ends lost 0 bases and 10 bases, in that order; junction bases with no gene match: 13.

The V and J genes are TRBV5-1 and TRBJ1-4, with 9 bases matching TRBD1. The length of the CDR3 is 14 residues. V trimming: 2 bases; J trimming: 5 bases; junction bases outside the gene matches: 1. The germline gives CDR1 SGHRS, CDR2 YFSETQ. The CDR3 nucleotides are TGCGCCAGCAGCTTCGGGACAGGGAATGAAAAACTGTTTTTT. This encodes CASSFGTGNEKLFF.

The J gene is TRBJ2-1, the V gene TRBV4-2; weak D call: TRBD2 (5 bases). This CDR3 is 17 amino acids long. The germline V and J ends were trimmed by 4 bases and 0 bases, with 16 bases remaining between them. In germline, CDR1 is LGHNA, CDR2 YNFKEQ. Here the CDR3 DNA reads TGTGCCAGCAGCCCCCTTGGAGAGGGTGGCTCCTACAATGAGCAGTTCTTC. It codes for CASSPLGEGGSYNEQFF.

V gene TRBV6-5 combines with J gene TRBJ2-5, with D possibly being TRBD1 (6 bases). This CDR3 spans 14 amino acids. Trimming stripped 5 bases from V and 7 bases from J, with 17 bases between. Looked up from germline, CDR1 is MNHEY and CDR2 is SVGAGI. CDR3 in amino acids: CASSTNRERGTQYF. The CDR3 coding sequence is TGTGCCAGCAGTACCAACAGGGAAAGGGGGACCCAGTACTTC.

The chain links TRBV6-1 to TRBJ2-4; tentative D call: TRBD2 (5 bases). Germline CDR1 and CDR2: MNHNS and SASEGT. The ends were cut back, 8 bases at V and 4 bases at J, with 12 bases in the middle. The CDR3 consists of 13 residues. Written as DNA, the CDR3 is TGTGCCAGCTCTAATTCGGGGAAAAACATTCAGTACTTC. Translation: CASSNSGKNIQYF.

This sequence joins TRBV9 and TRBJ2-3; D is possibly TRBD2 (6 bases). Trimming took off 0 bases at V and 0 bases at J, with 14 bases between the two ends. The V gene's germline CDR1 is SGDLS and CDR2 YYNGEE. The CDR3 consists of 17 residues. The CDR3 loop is CASSVGGVKSSTDTQYF. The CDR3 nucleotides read TGTGCCAGCAGCGTAGGGGGGGTTAAATCTAGCACAGATACGCAGTATTTT.

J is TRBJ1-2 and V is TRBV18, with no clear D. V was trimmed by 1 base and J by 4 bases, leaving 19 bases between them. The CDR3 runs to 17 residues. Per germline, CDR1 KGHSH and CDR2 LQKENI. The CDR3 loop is CASSPHVDGRGIYGYTF. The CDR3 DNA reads TGTGCCAGCTCACCACATGTTGACGGGAGAGGGATCTATGGCTACACCTTC.

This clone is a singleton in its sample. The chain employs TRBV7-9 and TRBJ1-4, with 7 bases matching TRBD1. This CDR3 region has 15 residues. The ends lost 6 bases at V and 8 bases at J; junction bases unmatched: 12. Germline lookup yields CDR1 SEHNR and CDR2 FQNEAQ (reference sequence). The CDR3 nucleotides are TGTGCCAGCAGTCTACAGGGGACACATGGGGAAAAACTGTTTTTT. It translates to CASSLQGTHGEKLFF.

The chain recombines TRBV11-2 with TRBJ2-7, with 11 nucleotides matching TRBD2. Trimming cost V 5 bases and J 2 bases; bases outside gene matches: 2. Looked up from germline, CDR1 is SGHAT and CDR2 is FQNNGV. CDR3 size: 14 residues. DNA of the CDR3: TGTGCCAGCAGCCGACTAGCGGGGACCTACGAGCAGTACTTC. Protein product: CASSRLAGTYEQYF.

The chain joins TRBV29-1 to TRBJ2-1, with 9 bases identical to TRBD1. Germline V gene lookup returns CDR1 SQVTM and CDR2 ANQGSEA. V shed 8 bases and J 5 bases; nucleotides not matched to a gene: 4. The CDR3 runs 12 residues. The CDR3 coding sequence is TGCAGCACGGACAGGGGAAACAATGAGCAGTTCTTC. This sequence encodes CSTDRGNNEQFF.

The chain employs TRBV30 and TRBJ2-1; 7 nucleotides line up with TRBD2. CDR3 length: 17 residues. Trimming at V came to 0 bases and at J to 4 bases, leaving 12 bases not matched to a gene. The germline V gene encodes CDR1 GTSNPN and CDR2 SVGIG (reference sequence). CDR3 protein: CAWSVWSGGRVYNEQFF. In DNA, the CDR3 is TGTGCCTGGAGTGTATGGTCGGGGGGTAGAGTTTACAATGAGCAGTTCTTC.

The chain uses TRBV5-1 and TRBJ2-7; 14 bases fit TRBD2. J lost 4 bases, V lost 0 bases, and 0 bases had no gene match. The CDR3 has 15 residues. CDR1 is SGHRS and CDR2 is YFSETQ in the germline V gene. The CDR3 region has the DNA TGCGCCAGCAGCTTGGGGACTAGCGGGGGGTACGAGCAGTACTTC. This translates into CASSLGTSGGYEQYF.

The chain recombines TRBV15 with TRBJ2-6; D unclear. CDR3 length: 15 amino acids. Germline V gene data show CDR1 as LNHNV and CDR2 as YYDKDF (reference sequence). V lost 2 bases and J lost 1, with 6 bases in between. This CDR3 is CATSRYQSGANVLTF. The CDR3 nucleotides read TGTGCCACCAGCAGATATCAGTCTGGGGCCAACGTCCTGACTTTC.

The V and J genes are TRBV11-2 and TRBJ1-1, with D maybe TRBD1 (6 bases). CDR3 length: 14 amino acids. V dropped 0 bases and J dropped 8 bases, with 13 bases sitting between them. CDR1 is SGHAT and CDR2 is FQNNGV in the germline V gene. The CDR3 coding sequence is TGTGCCAGCAGCTTAGATCGGACAGCGAAAGAAGCTTTCTTT. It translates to CASSLDRTAKEAFF.

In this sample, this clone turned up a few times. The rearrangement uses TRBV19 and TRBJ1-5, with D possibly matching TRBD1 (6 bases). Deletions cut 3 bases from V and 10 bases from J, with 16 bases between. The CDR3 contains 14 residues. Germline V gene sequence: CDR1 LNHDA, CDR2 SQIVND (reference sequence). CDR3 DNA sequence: TGTGCCAGTAGTATTCTAACAGGGAAACCACCCCAGCATTTT. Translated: CASSILTGKPPQHF.

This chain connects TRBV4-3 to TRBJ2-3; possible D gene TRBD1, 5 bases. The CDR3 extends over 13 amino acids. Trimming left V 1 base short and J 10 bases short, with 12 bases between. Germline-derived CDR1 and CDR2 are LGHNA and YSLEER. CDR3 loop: CASSQGRASAQYF. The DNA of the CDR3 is TGCGCCAGCAGCCAAGGCAGGGCTTCGGCGCAGTATTTT.

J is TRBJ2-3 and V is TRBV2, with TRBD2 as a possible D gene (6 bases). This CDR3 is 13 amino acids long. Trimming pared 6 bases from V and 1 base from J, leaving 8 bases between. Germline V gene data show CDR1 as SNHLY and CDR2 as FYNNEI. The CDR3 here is CASSGLRTDTQYF. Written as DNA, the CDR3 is TGTGCCAGCAGCGGACTACGCACAGATACGCAGTATTTT.